This TCR beta chain is from a study of T cell responses to AZD1222 COVID-19 vaccine. Looking at the study overall: Second-dose schedules of about 4 or about 12 weeks were combined. Whole-study results and caveats: Spike-specific TCRs gained breadth and depth after people received two AZD1222 doses. Recipients of AZD1222 seropositive at baseline numbered only 5 to 7. Sampled repertoires all dated from after the peak T cell response.

Sequenced by immunoSEQ multiplex PCR; TCRdb stores in-frame clones only, minus some. Among under 150,000 clones listed, roughly nine tenths were seen once. V was shortened by 4 bases and J by 7 bases, with 10 bases between the two germline ends. CDR3 length: 12 residues. Germline CDR1 SNHLY, CDR2 FYNNEI. Details on this clone: Antigen: not known.

The material sequenced was peripheral blood, taken on day 0 of AZD1222 vaccination. The chain joins TRBV2 to TRBJ2-5; D is ambiguous. The receptor's source is an adult in good health. The CDR3 protein is CASSGAGSTQYF. The DNA of the CDR3 is TGTGCCAGCAGTGGAGCCGGCTCGACCCAGTACTTC.